Below are 19 T cell receptor beta chains sequenced from a single sample in a study of technical replicates of blood from several donors. Repertoires were generated with immunoSEQ multiplex PCR, while TCRdb's copy carries only in-frame clones and drops some. This table has 85,000 to 100,000 clones, 95% appearing once. The sample taken for sequencing was T cells isolated from PBMCs. Source of these receptors: a human donor in good health.

The CDR3 bases are TGTGCCAGCAGTTCCCAAACAGGGGGCGGTGGTGGCTACACCTTC. Encoded protein: CASSSQTGGGGGYTF. The V gene is TRBV28, the J gene TRBJ1-2, with 9 bases fitting TRBD1. The CDR3 has 15 amino acids. V dropped 4 bases and J dropped 7; count of bases not matched to a gene: 10. The germline gives CDR1 MDHEN, CDR2 SYDVKM.

DNA of the CDR3: TGTGCCAGCAGTGAAGCAGCGAACCCTTTCGATGGCTACACCTTC. It is translated as CASSEAANPFDGYTF. The V and J genes are TRBV2 and TRBJ1-2; D unclear. Trimming pared 0 bases from V and 6 bases from J, leaving 14 bases between. CDR3 size: 15 residues. From germline, CDR1 is SNHLY and CDR2 FYNNEI.

The gene calls are TRBV2 and TRBJ2-3; D unclear. This CDR3 region has 13 residues. The V and J ends lost 5 bases and 2 bases respectively, with 8 bases between them. CDR1 is SNHLY, CDR2 FYNNEI, per germline. CDR3 bases: TGTGCCAGCAGTTACAGTTACACAGATACGCAGTATTTT. Protein: CASSYSYTDTQYF.

This chain connects TRBV5-1 to TRBJ2-7; 7 positions match TRBD1. The CDR3 totals 15 residues. V trimming: 0 bases; J trimming: 0 bases; junction bases outside the gene matches: 3. Looked up from germline, CDR1 is SGHRS and CDR2 is YFSETQ. CDR3 sequence (DNA): TGCGCCAGCAGCTTGGGGGGACAGAGCTCCTACGAGCAGTACTTC. It is translated as CASSLGGQSSYEQYF. The whole variable domain, remainder taken from reference TRBV5-1 and TRBJ2-7, is KAGVTQTPRYLIKTRGQQVTLSCSPISGHRSVSWYQQTPGQGLQFLFEYFSETQRNKGNFPGRFSGRQFSNSRSEMNVSTLELGDSALYLCASSLGGQSSYEQYFGPGTRLTVT.

The chain is built from TRBV7-9 and TRBJ2-7; D gene uncertain. The CDR3 has 12 residues. Germline CDR1 SEHNR, CDR2 FQNEAQ (reference sequence). Trimming removed 5 bases at V and 0 bases at J, with 5 bases between. The CDR3 sequence is CASSNSSYEQYF. CDR3 in DNA: TGTGCCAGCAGCAACAGCTCCTACGAGCAGTACTTC.

The chain uses TRBV4-2 and TRBJ1-4; TRBD1 matches at 10 bases. The CDR3 totals 17 residues. Germline V gene lookup returns CDR1 LGHNA and CDR2 YNFKEQ. The V segment lost 2 bases and the J segment 6 bases; nucleotides outside the gene matches: 9. The CDR3: CASSQNSIDRGHEKLFF. The CDR3 DNA reads TGTGCCAGCAGCCAAAATTCCATTGACAGGGGGCATGAAAAACTGTTTTTT.

The J gene is TRBJ2-2, the V gene TRBV4-1, with a tentative D call TRBD1 (5 bases). CDR3 size: 15 residues. The ends were cut back, 0 bases at V and 3 bases at J, with 8 bases in the middle. CDR1 MGHRA and CDR2 YSYEKL come from the germline V gene. The DNA of the CDR3 is TGCGCCAGCAGCCAAGACAGGGTACACACCGGGGAGCTGTTTTTT. Its protein product is CASSQDRVHTGELFF.

This clone was recorded only once. V is TRBV5-1 and J is TRBJ2-3; 14 positions agree with TRBD2. J gave up 6 bases and V 4 bases, and 7 bases lay outside the gene matches. The CDR3 is made up of 16 amino acids. Per germline, CDR1 SGHRS and CDR2 YFSETQ. The DNA for the CDR3 is TGCGCCAGCAGCCTTGGGACTAGCGGGGGAGTGGATACGCAGTATTTT. It specifies CASSLGTSGGVDTQYF.

V gene TRBV4-1 combines with J gene TRBJ2-1; 8 positions match TRBD1. Per germline, CDR1 MGHRA and CDR2 YSYEKL. Germline trimming cut 4 bases from V and 4 bases from J; bases unmatched to any gene: 6. This CDR3 is built from 15 residues. The CDR3 region is CASSPRDRFYNEQFF. The DNA for the CDR3 is TGCGCCAGCAGCCCCCGGGACAGGTTTTACAATGAGCAGTTCTTC.

V usage is TRBV11-3 and J usage is TRBJ2-1; D is undetermined. The V end was cut by 1 base, the J end by 9 bases, with 10 bases between. The CDR3 contains 13 residues. Germline CDR1 and CDR2: SGHNT and YENEEA. The CDR3 DNA sequence: TGTGCCAGCAGCTTAGTGCCAGAACGTGAGCAGTTCTTC. This encodes CASSLVPEREQFF.

The gene calls are TRBV7-6 and TRBJ2-5; 15 positions match TRBD2. CDR3 length: 19 amino acids. V gave up 5 bases and J gave up 3 bases; unmatched junction bases: 13. CDR1 and CDR2 (germline): SGHVS, FNYEAQ. CDR3 region: CASSLRTSGGAKVEETQYF. CDR3 coding DNA: TGTGCCAGCAGCCTCAGGACTAGCGGGGGGGCCAAGGTGGAAGAGACCCAGTACTTC.

The gene calls are TRBV21-1 and TRBJ2-5; the table's D call of TRBD1 was not tested on the DNA. TRBV21-1 is given as a pseudogene. The CDR3 runs 17 residues. The CDR3 coding sequence is TGTGCCAGCAGCGAGAAGCACATTGGCAGGGAACAAGAGACCCAGTACTTC. It is translated as CASSEKHIGREQETQYF.

The chain recombines TRBV6-4 with TRBJ2-3, with TRBD2 identical over 8 bases. The junction had 2 bases not matched to a gene; V was cut back by 2 bases and J by 1 base. This CDR3 has 15 residues. The germline V gene encodes CDR1 MRHNA and CDR2 SNTAGT. The CDR3 sequence: CASSDVGGGTDTQYF. CDR3 nucleotides: TGTGCCAGCAGTGACGTCGGGGGGGGCACAGATACGCAGTATTTT.

About this clone: One end of the junction fails to match germline, which may point to a read error. The genes are TRBV4-1 and TRBJ2-3; D call uncertain. Germline V gene sequence: CDR1 MGHRA, CDR2 YSYEKL. The CDR3 runs to 11 residues. This chain's CDR3 is CASNQVPVVNF. In DNA form, the CDR3 reads TGCGCCAGCAACCAAGTCCCGGTGGTGAATTTT.

The V and J genes are TRBV7-8 and TRBJ1-1; 9 positions match TRBD1. Trimming cost V 7 bases and J 5 bases; bases outside gene matches: 14. CDR3 size: 16 residues. Germline values: CDR1 SGHVS, CDR2 FQNEAQ. CDR3 residues: CASMGQGGAVGTEAFF. The CDR3 DNA sequence: TGTGCCAGCATGGGACAGGGAGGTGCGGTTGGGACTGAAGCTTTCTTT. The whole variable domain, remainder taken from reference TRBV7-8 and TRBJ1-1, is GAGVSQSPRYKVAKRGQDVALRCDPISGHVSLFWYQQALGQGPEFLTYFQNEAQLDKSGLPSDRFFAERPEGSVSTLKIQRTQQEDSAVYLCASMGQGGAVGTEAFFGQGTRLTVV.

This chain uses TRBV30 with TRBJ2-7; TRBD1 matches at 11 bases. The CDR3 is 14 amino acids. J gave up 7 bases and V 2 bases, and 7 bases lay outside the gene matches. Germline V gene data show CDR1 as GTSNPN and CDR2 as SVGIG (reference sequence). The CDR3 nucleotides are TGTGCCTGGAGTCCTGGACAGGGGGCCTGGGAGCAGTACTTC. This codes for CAWSPGQGAWEQYF.

The sample holds a few counts of this clone. The chain has TRBV7-6 and TRBJ1-5; perhaps TRBD1 as D (5 bases). This CDR3 has 16 residues. Germline V lookup: CDR1 SGHVS, CDR2 FNYEAQ. V was clipped by 5 bases and J by 3 bases, with 17 bases between them. The CDR3 loop reads CASSLGHSRFNQPQHF. CDR3 coding DNA: TGTGCCAGCAGCCTTGGACACTCGAGATTCAATCAGCCCCAGCATTTT.

This clone was found once. V is TRBV18 and J is TRBJ2-3; the D is unclear. CDR1 KGHSH and CDR2 LQKENI come from the germline V gene. Trimming pared 0 bases from V and 1 base from J, leaving 5 bases between. The CDR3 contains 14 residues. As DNA, the CDR3 is TGTGCCAGCTCACCACCCGCAGGCACAGATACGCAGTATTTT. Amino acid sequence: CASSPPAGTDTQYF.

V is TRBV11-2 and J is TRBJ1-1; D call uncertain. V shed 1 base and J shed 3 bases, with 9 bases lying between them. Germline values: CDR1 SGHAT, CDR2 FQNNGV. The CDR3 is 14 residues long. CDR3 amino acids: CASSLVSVDTEAFF. The CDR3 DNA is TGTGCCAGCAGCTTAGTGTCAGTTGACACTGAAGCTTTCTTT.